A selection of T cell receptor beta chains follows, all from one sample in a study. Each CDR3 protein gets one entry after TCRdb re-called the RT-PCR reads with MiXCR. The top ten hold 3.6% of the sample, which has almost 700,000 distinct CDR3 sequences, 14% seen once. Input material: memory CD4+ T cells from blood. Source of these receptors: a female donor in good health, serving as a healthy control. Both conserved end residues are part of each CDR3. Each record gives: CDR3 protein, V gene, clone size, J gene. Clone size is not always given. Where it is, it says once, few, many or a class for expanded clones.

cdr3_aa: CSAAGQSGANVLTF
v_call: TRBV20-1
clone_size: -
j_call: TRBJ2-6

cdr3_aa: CSGRPASGGWETQYF
v_call: TRBV29-1
clone_size: many
j_call: TRBJ2-5

cdr3_aa: CASAREGGELFF
v_call: TRBV5-1
clone_size: -
j_call: TRBJ2-2

cdr3_aa: CASSLLVGGSEKLFF
v_call: TRBV28
clone_size: -
j_call: TRBJ1-4

cdr3_aa: CATSRDHFRTRDEQFF
v_call: TRBV15
clone_size: few
j_call: TRBJ2-1

cdr3_aa: CATSLDSNQPQHF
v_call: TRBV15
clone_size: -
j_call: TRBJ1-5

cdr3_aa: CASSQSPGTKGETQYF
v_call: TRBV4-3
clone_size: few
j_call: TRBJ2-5

cdr3_aa: CASSPGGQIYGYTF
v_call: TRBV7-2
clone_size: many
j_call: TRBJ1-2

cdr3_aa: CASSRGPEETQYF
v_call: TRBV7-9
clone_size: many
j_call: TRBJ2-5

cdr3_aa: CAWLAGSETQYF
v_call: TRBV30
clone_size: -
j_call: TRBJ2-5

cdr3_aa: CASSLGRAYTQYF
v_call: TRBV7-2
clone_size: -
j_call: TRBJ2-3

cdr3_aa: CSASRAGEGYGYTF
v_call: TRBV20-1
clone_size: -
j_call: TRBJ1-2

cdr3_aa: CASSPRTSGGVGEQFF
v_call: TRBV7-3
clone_size: -
j_call: TRBJ2-1

cdr3_aa: CASSYSIHGTDTQYF
v_call: TRBV6-5
clone_size: many
j_call: TRBJ2-3

cdr3_aa: CASSQAGTEYNEQFF
v_call: TRBV7-3
clone_size: few
j_call: TRBJ2-1

cdr3_aa: CASSEVGIRQFF
v_call: TRBV25-1
clone_size: -
j_call: TRBJ2-1

cdr3_aa: CSARGKSRQFYEQYF
v_call: TRBV20-1
clone_size: -
j_call: TRBJ2-7

cdr3_aa: CASRSDRGRITDTQYF
v_call: TRBV6-6
clone_size: -
j_call: TRBJ2-3

cdr3_aa: CASRSRLNTGELFF
v_call: TRBV5-1
clone_size: -
j_call: TRBJ2-2

cdr3_aa: CASSLSRQAVFGYTF
v_call: TRBV7-8
clone_size: few
j_call: TRBJ1-2

cdr3_aa: CASGDAPGSGNTIYF
v_call: TRBV5-1
clone_size: -
j_call: TRBJ1-3

cdr3_aa: CASSPDGGSLEQYF
v_call: TRBV5-5
clone_size: -
j_call: TRBJ2-7

cdr3_aa: CASSEGATSGETQYF
v_call: TRBV25-1
clone_size: -
j_call: TRBJ2-5

cdr3_aa: CSAAPTGRTEAFF
v_call: TRBV20-1
clone_size: few
j_call: TRBJ1-1

cdr3_aa: CAISDLVGKQETQYF
v_call: TRBV10-3
clone_size: -
j_call: TRBJ2-5

cdr3_aa: CSAPPYNEQFF
v_call: TRBV20-1
clone_size: many
j_call: TRBJ2-1

cdr3_aa: CASSLADRGANQPQHF
v_call: TRBV7-9
clone_size: -
j_call: TRBJ1-5

cdr3_aa: CATSDLRDRAETQYF
v_call: TRBV24-1
clone_size: few
j_call: TRBJ2-5

cdr3_aa: CASSRGTAYDTQYF
v_call: TRBV2
clone_size: -
j_call: TRBJ2-3

cdr3_aa: CAISITGGDTGELFF
v_call: TRBV10-3
clone_size: few
j_call: TRBJ2-2

cdr3_aa: CASSRSGTAGNQPQHF
v_call: TRBV7-2
clone_size: -
j_call: TRBJ1-5

cdr3_aa: CSVRLRREGGTYNEQFF
v_call: TRBV29-1
clone_size: many
j_call: TRBJ2-1

cdr3_aa: CASSFWGEETQYF
v_call: TRBV12-3/TRBV12-4
clone_size: -
j_call: TRBJ2-5